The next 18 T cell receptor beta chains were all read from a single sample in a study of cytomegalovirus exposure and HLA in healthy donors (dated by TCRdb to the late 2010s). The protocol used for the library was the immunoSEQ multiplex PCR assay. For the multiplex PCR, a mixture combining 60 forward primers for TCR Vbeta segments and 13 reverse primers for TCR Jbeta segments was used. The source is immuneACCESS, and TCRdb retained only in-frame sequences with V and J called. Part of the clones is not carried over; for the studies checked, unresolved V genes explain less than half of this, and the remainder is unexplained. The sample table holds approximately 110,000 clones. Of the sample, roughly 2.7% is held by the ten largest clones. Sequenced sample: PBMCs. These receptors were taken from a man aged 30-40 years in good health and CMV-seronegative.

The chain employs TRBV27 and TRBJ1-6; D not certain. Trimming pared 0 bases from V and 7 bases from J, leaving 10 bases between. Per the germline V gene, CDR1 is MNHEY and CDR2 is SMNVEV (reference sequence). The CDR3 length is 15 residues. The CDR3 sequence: CASSLSRLANSPLHF. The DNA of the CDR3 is TGTGCCAGCAGTTTATCGAGGCTGGCCAATTCACCCCTCCACTTT.

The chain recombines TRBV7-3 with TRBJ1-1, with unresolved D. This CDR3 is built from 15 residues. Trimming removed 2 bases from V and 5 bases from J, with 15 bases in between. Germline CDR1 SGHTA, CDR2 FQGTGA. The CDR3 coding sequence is TGTGCCAGCAGCTTACGGGTCCTGTGGTGGACTGAAGCTTTCTTT. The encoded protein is CASSLRVLWWTEAFF.

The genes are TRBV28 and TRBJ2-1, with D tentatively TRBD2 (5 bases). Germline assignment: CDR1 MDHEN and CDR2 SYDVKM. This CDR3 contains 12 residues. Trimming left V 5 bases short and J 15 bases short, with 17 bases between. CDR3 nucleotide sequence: TGTGCCAGCAGTCGACTGCGGGCGGACTGGTTCTTC. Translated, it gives CASSRLRADWFF.

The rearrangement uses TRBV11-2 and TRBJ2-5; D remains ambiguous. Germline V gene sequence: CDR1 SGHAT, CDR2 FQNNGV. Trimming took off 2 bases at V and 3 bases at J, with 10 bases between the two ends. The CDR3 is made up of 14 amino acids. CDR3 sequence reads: CASSLLNREETQYF. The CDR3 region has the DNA TGTGCCAGCAGCTTATTAAACAGAGAAGAGACCCAGTACTTC.

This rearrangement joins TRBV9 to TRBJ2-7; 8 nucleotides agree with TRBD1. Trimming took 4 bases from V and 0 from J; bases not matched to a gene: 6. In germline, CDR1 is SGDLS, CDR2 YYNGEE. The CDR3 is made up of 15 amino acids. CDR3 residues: CASSSGQGVSYEQYF. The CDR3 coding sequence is TGTGCCAGCAGCTCAGGACAGGGAGTCTCCTACGAGCAGTACTTC.

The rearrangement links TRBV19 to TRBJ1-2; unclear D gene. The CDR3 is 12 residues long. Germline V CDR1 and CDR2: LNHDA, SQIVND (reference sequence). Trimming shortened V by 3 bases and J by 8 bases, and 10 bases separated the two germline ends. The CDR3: CASSMADLGYTF. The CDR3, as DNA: TGTGCCAGTAGTATGGCAGATTTGGGCTACACCTTC.

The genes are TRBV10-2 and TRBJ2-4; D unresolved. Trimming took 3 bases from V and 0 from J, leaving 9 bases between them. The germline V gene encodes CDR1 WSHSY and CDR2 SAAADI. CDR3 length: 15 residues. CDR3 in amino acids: CASSDGWLAKNIQYF. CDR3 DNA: TGCGCCAGCAGTGATGGCTGGCTAGCCAAAAACATTCAGTACTTC.

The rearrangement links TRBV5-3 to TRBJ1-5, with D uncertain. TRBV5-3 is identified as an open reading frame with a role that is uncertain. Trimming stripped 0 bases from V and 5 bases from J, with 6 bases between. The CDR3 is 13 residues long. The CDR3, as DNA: TGTGCCAGAAGCTTGGGGGGAGATCAGCCCCAGCATTTT. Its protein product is CARSLGGDQPQHF.

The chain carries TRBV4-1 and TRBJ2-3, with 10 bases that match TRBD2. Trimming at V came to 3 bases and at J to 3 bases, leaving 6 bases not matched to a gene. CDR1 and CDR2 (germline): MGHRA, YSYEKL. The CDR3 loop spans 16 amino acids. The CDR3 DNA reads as TGCGCCAGCAGCCATCATAGCGGGAGGAGGACAGATACGCAGTATTTT. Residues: CASSHHSGRRTDTQYF.

CDR3 nucleotide sequence: TGTGCCAGCAGTGAAGGGCTAGTCGGCTACAATGAGCAGTTCTTC. Amino acid sequence: CASSEGLVGYNEQFF. The chain joins TRBV6-1 to TRBJ2-1, with D hard to call. V shed 1 base and J shed 3 bases, with 10 bases lying between them. The CDR3 has 15 amino acids. From germline, CDR1 is MNHNS and CDR2 SASEGT.

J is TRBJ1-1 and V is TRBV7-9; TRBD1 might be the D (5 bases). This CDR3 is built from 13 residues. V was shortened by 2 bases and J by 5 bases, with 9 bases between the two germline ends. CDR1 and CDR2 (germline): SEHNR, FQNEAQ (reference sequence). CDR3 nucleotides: TGTGCCAGCAGCTTAACCGGGGGGACTGAAGCTTTCTTT. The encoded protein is CASSLTGGTEAFF.

The CDR3 region is CAWSPSTSGRTDTQYF. CDR3 in DNA: TGTGCCTGGAGCCCTTCGACTAGCGGGAGGACAGATACGCAGTATTTT. This sequence joins TRBV30 and TRBJ2-3, with TRBD2 matching 13 bases. Germline assignment: CDR1 GTSNPN and CDR2 SVGIG (reference sequence). CDR3 length equals 16 residues. V lost 3 bases to trimming and J lost 3 bases; unmatched junction nucleotides: 6.

Here the CDR3 DNA reads TGTGCCAGCAGCCCCCCGGACTCCGGTTCGTACGAGCAGTACTTC. Amino acid sequence: CASSPPDSGSYEQYF. The V and J genes are TRBV7-9 and TRBJ2-7; D is possibly TRBD2 (5 bases). Between the trimmed V and J ends, which lost 5 bases and 4 bases, there was a span of 18 bases. There are 15 residues in the CDR3. CDR1 SEHNR and CDR2 FQNEAQ come from the germline V gene (reference sequence).

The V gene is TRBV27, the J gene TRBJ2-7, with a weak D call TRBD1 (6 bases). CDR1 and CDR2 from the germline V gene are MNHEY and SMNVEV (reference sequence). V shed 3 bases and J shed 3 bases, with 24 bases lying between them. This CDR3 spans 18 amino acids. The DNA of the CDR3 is TGTGCCAGCAGTTTGGAATACGCCGCTGGACAGCCGGGCTACGAGCAGTACTTC. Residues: CASSLEYAAGQPGYEQYF.

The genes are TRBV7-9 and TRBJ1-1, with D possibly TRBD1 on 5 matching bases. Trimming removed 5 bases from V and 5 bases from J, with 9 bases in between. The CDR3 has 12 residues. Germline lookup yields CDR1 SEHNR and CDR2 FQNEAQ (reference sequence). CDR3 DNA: TGTGCCAGCAGCGGGGGGGTGACTGAAGCTTTCTTT. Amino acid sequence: CASSGGVTEAFF.

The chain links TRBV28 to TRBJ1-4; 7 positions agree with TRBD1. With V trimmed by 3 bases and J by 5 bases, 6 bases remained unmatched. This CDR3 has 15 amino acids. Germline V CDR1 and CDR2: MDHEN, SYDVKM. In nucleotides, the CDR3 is TGTGCCAGCAGTTTGCTGACAGGGCAAAATGAAAAACTGTTTTTT. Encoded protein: CASSLLTGQNEKLFF. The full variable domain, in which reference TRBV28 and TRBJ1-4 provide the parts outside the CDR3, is DVKVTQSSRYLVKRTGEKVFLECVQDMDHENMFWYRQDPGLGLRLIYFSYDVKMKEKGDIPEGYSVSREKKERFSLILESASTNQTSMYLCASSLLTGQNEKLFFGSGTQLSVL.

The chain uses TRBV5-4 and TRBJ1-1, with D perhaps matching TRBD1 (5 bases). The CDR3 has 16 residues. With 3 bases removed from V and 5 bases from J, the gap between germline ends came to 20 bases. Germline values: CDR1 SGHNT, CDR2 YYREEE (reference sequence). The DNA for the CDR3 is TGTGCCAGCAGCTCAGGACGCGTCAGGGAAGCAACTGAAGCTTTCTTT. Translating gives CASSSGRVREATEAFF.

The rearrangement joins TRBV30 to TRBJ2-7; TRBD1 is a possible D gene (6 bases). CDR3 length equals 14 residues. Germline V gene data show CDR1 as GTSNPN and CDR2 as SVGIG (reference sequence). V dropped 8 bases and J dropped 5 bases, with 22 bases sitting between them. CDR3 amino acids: CAQGKTGHRDEQYF. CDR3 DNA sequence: TGTGCCCAGGGGAAGACAGGTCATAGGGACGAGCAGTACTTC. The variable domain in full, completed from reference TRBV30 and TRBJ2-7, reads SQTIHQWPATLVQPVGSPLSLECTVEGTSNPNLYWYRQAAGRGLQLLFYSVGIGQISSEVPQNLSASRPQDRQFILSSKKLLLSDSGFYLCAQGKTGHRDEQYFGPGTRLTVT.